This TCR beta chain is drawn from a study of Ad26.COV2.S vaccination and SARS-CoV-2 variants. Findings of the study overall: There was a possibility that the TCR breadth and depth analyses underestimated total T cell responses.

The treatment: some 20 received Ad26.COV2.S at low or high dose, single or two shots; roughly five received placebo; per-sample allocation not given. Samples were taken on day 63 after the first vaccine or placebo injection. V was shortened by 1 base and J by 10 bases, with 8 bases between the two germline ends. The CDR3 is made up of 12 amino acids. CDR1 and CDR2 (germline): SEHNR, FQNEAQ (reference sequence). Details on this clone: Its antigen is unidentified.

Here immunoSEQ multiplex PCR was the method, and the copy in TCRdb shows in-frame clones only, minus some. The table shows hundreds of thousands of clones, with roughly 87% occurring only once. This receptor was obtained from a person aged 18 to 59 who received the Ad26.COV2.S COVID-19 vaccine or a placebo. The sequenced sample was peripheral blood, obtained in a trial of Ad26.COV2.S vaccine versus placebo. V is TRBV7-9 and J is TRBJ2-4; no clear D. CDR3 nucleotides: TGTGCCAGCAGCTTAGGGTCATGGATTCAGTACTTC. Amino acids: CASSLGSWIQYF.